Listed here are 14 T cell receptor beta chains from one sample, sequenced in a study of shared clonotypes between healthy human individuals. This table comes from immunoSEQ multiplex PCR, and its TCRdb copy is limited to in-frame clones, with some not included. The top ten clones hold about 34% of a sample with about 690,000 clones, about nine tenths of them seen once. Sequenced: memory CD8+ T cells from PBMCs. The subset here: CD45RO+ cells pooled with CCR7-negative TemRA cells. These receptors were taken from a young man in good health. Some clones in this sample may be carry-over from other donors' samples.

The CDR3 loop reads CASSSGQGALYNEQFF. Here the CDR3 DNA reads TGTGCCAGCAGCTCTGGGCAGGGGGCGTTGTACAATGAGCAGTTCTTC. V is TRBV7-9 and J is TRBJ2-1, with 8 bases identical to TRBD1. V shed 4 bases and J 4 bases; nucleotides not matched to a gene: 9. Germline V CDR1 and CDR2: SEHNR, FQNEAQ (reference sequence). The CDR3 length is 16 residues. Full variable domain (remainder filled in from reference TRBV7-9 and TRBJ2-1): DTGVSQNPRHKITKRGQNVTFRCDPISEHNRLYWYRQTLGQGPEFLTYFQNEAQLEKSRLLSDRFSAERPKGSFSTLEIQRTEQGDSAMYLCASSSGQGALYNEQFFGPGTRLTVL.

This rearrangement joins TRBV29-1 to TRBJ1-2; 8 nucleotides agree with TRBD1. V gave up 6 bases and J gave up 3 bases; unmatched junction bases: 12. The CDR3 is 15 residues long. CDR1 and CDR2 (germline): SQVTM, ANQGSEA. The CDR3 reads CSVIDRGYPDYGYTF. The DNA for the CDR3 is TGCAGCGTGATAGACAGGGGATACCCAGACTATGGCTACACCTTC. The entire variable domain, with the rest obtained from reference TRBV29-1 and TRBJ1-2, is as follows: SAVISQKPSRDICQRGTSLTIQCQVDSQVTMMFWYRQQPGQSLTLIATANQGSEATYESGFVIDKFPISRPNLTFSTLTVSNMSPEDSSIYLCSVIDRGYPDYGYTFGSGTRLTVV.

V is TRBV11-2 and J is TRBJ2-3; 10 bases align to TRBD2. CDR1 SGHAT and CDR2 FQNNGV come from the germline V gene. The CDR3 is 17 amino acids. V shed 4 bases, J shed 2 bases, and the junction held 9 bases outside the gene matches. CDR3 nucleotide sequence: TGTGCCAGCAGCTCCCTTGCCCTAGCGGGAGTCACAGATACGCAGTATTTT. Translation: CASSSLALAGVTDTQYF.

V gene TRBV7-8 combines with J gene TRBJ2-3; possible D gene TRBD2, 6 bases. The CDR3 spans 13 residues. With 5 bases removed from V and 2 bases from J, the gap between germline ends came to 8 bases. From germline, CDR1 is SGHVS and CDR2 FQNEAQ. In DNA, the CDR3 is TGTGCCAGCAGCCGGGAGCCCACAGATACGCAGTATTTT. Translated, it gives CASSREPTDTQYF. Looking up the rest from reference TRBV7-8 and TRBJ2-3 gives the full variable domain: GAGVSQSPRYKVAKRGQDVALRCDPISGHVSLFWYQQALGQGPEFLTYFQNEAQLDKSGLPSDRFFAERPEGSVSTLKIQRTQQEDSAVYLCASSREPTDTQYFGPGTRLTVL.

The CDR3 DNA sequence: TGTGCCAGCAGCTTAGCGGGGGGGACTAGCGGCTTCGACAATGAGCAGTTCTTC. This sequence encodes CASSLAGGTSGFDNEQFF. This chain joins TRBV11-1 and TRBJ2-1; the match to TRBD2 covers 11 bases. The trim removed 0 bases at V and 5 bases at J, leaving 9 bases unmatched. This CDR3 spans 18 amino acids. Germline CDR1 is SGHAT and CDR2 is FQDESV (reference sequence). Based on the CDR3 plus reference TRBV11-1 and TRBJ2-1, the full variable domain is EAEVAQSPRYKITEKSQAVAFWCDPISGHATLYWYRQILGQGPELLVQFQDESVVDDSQLPKDRFSAERLKGVDSTLKIQPAELGDSAMYLCASSLAGGTSGFDNEQFFGPGTRLTVL.

This clone was recorded a few times. Other DNA sequences from this sample encode an identical CDR3 as well. The V call is TRBV7-9, the J call TRBJ2-5; 9 bases match TRBD1. The V segment lost 3 bases and the J segment 1 base; nucleotides outside the gene matches: 0. Looked up from germline, CDR1 is SEHNR and CDR2 is FQNEAQ (reference sequence). The CDR3 sequence is 14 residues long. The CDR3 DNA is TGTGCCAGCAGCTTGGGACAGGGCCAAGAGACCCAGTACTTC. It yields the protein CASSLGQGQETQYF.

The CDR3 region is CASSPGQGVGEQYF. CDR3 sequence (DNA): TGTGCCAGCAGTCCAGGACAGGGGGTGGGGGAGCAGTACTTC. This chain connects TRBV28 to TRBJ2-7, with TRBD1 matching over 10 bases. The CDR3 is made up of 14 amino acids. Losses at the gene ends were 5 bases for V and 7 bases for J; bases not matched to a gene: 8. Germline V gene lookup returns CDR1 MDHEN and CDR2 SYDVKM.

The rearrangement links TRBV11-3 to TRBJ2-5; 11 bases line up with TRBD2. V lost 3 bases to trimming and J lost 2 bases; unmatched junction nucleotides: 2. Germline CDR1 SGHNT, CDR2 YENEEA. The CDR3 runs to 15 residues. The CDR3: CASSLGTSGQETQYF. The CDR3 nucleotides are TGTGCCAGCAGCTTGGGGACTAGCGGACAAGAGACCCAGTACTTC.

This chain uses TRBV6-5 with TRBJ1-4, with 9 nucleotides matching TRBD1. With 7 bases clipped from V and 8 bases from J, the junction kept 8 bases outside the gene matches. Germline V lookup: CDR1 MNHEY, CDR2 SVGAGI. This CDR3 contains 14 residues. CDR3 in DNA: TGTGCCAGCACATGGGACAGGGCTGGCGAAAAACTGTTTTTT. Protein sequence: CASTWDRAGEKLFF.

The chain employs TRBV9 and TRBJ1-3; D unclear. Germline CDR1 SGDLS, CDR2 YYNGEE. CDR3 length equals 15 residues. Between the trimmed V and J ends, which lost 0 bases and 1 base, there was a span of 8 bases. CDR3 residues: CASSVDSSSGNTIYF. In nucleotides, the CDR3 is TGTGCCAGCAGCGTAGATTCGTCTTCTGGAAACACCATATATTTT.

This chain joins TRBV7-9 and TRBJ2-5, with TRBD1 matching 7 bases. The J call may not be correct, given that the DNA end is closer to TRBJ2-7. The CDR3 extends over 13 amino acids. Germline V gives CDR1 SEHNR, CDR2 FQNEAQ (reference sequence). CDR3 DNA sequence: TGTGCCAGCAGCGGGGGACAGTTCTCCGAGCAGTACTTC. Encoded protein: CASSGGQFSEQYF.

The chain employs TRBV7-7 and TRBJ2-3, with D perhaps given as TRBD1 or TRBD2 (5 bases each). Between the trimmed V and J ends, which lost 5 bases and 4 bases, there was a span of 16 bases. The CDR3 runs 15 residues. CDR1 and CDR2 from the germline V gene are SSHAT and FNYEAQ (reference sequence). The CDR3 region is CASSMTPGPPDTQYF. CDR3 coding DNA: TGTGCCAGCAGCATGACTCCGGGACCCCCAGATACGCAGTATTTT.

V gene TRBV27 combines with J gene TRBJ1-2; no firm D call. Germline CDR1 MNHEY, CDR2 SMNVEV (reference sequence). This CDR3 is 16 amino acids long. The germline V and J ends were trimmed by 3 bases and 0 bases, with 14 bases remaining between them. CDR3 loop: CASSLGGVGANYGYTF. DNA of the CDR3: TGTGCCAGCAGTTTGGGCGGGGTGGGAGCTAACTATGGCTACACCTTC.

The chain carries TRBV10-1 and TRBJ2-5; TRBD2 is a possible D gene (6 bases). Looked up from germline, CDR1 is WNHNN and CDR2 is SYGVQD (reference sequence). Trimming removed 2 bases from V and 2 bases from J, with 15 bases in between. The CDR3 spans 16 residues. The CDR3 DNA is TGCGCCAGCAGTGAGATGGCGGGGATAGCGCAAGAGACCCAGTACTTC. Translation gives CASSEMAGIAQETQYF.